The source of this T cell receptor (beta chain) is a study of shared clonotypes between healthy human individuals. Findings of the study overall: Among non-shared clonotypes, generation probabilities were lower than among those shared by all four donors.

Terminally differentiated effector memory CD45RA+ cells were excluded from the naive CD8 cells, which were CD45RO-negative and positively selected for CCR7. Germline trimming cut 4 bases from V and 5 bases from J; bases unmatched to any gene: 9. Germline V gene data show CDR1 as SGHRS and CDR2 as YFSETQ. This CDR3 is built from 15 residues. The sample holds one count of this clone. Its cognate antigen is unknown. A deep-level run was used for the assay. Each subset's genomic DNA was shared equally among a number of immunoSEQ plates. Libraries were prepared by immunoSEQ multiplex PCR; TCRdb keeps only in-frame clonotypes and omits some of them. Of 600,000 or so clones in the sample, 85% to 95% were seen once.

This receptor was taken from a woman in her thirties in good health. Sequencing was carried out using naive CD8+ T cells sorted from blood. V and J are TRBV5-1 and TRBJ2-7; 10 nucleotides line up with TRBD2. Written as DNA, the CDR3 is TGCGCCAGCAGCAGGGCTAGCGGGAGTATCGACGAGCAGTACTTC. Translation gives CASSRASGSIDEQYF.